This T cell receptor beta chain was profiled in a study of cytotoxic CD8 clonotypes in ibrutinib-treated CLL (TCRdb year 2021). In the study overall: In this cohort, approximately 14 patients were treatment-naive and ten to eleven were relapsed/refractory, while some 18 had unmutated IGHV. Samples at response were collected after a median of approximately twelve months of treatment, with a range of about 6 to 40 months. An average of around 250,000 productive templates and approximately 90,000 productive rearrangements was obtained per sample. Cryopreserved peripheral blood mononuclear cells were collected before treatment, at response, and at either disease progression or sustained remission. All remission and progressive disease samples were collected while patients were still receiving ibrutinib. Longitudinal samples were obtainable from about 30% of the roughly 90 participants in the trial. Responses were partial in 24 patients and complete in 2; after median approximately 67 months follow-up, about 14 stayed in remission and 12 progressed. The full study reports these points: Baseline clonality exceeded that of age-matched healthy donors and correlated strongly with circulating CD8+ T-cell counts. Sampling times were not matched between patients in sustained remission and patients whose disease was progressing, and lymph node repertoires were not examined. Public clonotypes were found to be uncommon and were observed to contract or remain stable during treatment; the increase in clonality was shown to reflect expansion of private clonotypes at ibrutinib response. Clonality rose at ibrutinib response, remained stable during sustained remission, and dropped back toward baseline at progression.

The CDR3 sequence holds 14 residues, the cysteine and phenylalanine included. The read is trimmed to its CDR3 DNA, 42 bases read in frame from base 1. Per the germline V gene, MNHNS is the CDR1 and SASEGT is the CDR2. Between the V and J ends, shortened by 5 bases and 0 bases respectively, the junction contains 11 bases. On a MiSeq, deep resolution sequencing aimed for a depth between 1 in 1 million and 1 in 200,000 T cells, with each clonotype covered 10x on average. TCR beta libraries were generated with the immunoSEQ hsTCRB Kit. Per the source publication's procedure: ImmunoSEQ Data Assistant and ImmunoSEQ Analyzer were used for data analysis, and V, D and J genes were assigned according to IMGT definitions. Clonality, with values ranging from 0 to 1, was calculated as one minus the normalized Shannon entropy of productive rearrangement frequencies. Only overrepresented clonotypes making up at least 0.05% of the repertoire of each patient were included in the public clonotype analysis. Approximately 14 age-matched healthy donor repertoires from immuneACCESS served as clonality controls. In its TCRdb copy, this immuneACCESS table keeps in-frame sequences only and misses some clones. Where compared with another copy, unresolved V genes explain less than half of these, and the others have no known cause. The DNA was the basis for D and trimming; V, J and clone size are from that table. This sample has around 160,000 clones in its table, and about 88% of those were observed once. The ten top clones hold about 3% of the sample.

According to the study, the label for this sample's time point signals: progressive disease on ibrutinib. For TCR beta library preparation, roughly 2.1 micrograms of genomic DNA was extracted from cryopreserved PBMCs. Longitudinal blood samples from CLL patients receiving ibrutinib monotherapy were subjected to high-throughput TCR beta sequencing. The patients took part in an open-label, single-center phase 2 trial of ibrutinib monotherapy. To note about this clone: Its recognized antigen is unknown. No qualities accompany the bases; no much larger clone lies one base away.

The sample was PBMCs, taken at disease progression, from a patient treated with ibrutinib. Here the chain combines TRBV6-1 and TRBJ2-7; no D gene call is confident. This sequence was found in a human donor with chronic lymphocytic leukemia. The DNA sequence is TGTGCCAGCAGTTCCCGGGCCAGCTCCTACGAGCAGTACTTC. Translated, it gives CASSSRASSYEQYF.